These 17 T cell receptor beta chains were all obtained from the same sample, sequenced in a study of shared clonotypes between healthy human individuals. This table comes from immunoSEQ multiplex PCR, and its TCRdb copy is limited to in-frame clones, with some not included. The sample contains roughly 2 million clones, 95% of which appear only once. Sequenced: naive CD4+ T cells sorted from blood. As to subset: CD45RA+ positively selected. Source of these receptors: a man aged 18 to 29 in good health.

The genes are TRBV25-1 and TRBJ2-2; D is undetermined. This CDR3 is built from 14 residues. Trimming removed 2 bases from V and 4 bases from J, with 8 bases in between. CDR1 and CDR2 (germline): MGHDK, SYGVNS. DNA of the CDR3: TGTGCCAGCAGTGAAGGGGTCCGCACCGGGGAGCTGTTTTTT. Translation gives CASSEGVRTGELFF.

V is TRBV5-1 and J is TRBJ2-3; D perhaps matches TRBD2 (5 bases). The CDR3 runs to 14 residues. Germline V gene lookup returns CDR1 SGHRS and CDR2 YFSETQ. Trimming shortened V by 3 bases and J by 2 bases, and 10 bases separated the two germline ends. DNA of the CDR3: TGCGCCAGCAGCTCAAGCGGAGTCACAGATACGCAGTATTTT. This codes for CASSSSGVTDTQYF.

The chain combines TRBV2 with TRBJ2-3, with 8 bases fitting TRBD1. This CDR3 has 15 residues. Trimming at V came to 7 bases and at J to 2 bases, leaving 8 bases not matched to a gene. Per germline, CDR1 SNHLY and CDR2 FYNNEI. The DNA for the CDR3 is TGTGCCAGCACCAGGGGGCGGCGCGACACAGATACGCAGTATTTT. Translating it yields CASTRGRRDTDTQYF. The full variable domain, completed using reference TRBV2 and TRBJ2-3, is EPEVTQTPSHQVTQMGQEVILRCVPISNHLYFYWYRQILGQKVEFLVSFYNNEISEKSEIFDDQFSVERPDGSNFTLKIRSTKLEDSAMYFCASTRGRRDTDTQYFGPGTRLTVL.

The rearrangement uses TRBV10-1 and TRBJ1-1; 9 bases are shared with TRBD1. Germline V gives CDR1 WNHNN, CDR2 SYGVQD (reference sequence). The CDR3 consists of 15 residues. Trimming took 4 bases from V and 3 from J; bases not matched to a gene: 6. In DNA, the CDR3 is TGCGCCAGCAGTGCCACCGGACAGGGGCACACTGAAGCTTTCTTT. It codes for CASSATGQGHTEAFF.

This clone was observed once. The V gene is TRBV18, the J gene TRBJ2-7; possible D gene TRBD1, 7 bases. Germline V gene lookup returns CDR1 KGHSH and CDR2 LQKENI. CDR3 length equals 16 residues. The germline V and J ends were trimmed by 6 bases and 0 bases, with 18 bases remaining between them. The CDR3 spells CASSRGAGQASYEQYF. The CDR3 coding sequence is TGTGCCAGCTCCAGGGGGGCAGGACAAGCCTCCTACGAGCAGTACTTC.

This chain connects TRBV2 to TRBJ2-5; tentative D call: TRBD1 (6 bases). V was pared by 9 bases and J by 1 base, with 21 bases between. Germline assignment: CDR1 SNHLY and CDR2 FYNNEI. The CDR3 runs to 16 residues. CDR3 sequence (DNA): TGTGCCAGTCTTTTGAGGTTTGGACAGACCCAAGAGACCCAGTACTTC. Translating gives CASLLRFGQTQETQYF.

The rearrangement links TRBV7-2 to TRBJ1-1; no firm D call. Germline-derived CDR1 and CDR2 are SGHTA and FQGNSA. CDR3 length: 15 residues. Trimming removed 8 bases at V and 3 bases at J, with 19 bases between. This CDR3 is CASSPHISWDTEAFF. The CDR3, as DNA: TGTGCCAGCTCTCCCCATATATCGTGGGACACTGAAGCTTTCTTT. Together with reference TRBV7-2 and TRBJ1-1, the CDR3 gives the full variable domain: GAGVSQSPSNKVTEKGKDVELRCDPISGHTALYWYRQSLGQGLEFLIYFQGNSAPDKSGLPSDRFSAERTGGSVSTLTIQRTQQEDSAVYLCASSPHISWDTEAFFGQGTRLTVV.

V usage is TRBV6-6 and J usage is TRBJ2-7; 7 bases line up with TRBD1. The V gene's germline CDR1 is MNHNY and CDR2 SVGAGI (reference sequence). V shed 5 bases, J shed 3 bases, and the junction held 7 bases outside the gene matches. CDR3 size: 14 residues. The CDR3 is CASSPGTVNYEQYF. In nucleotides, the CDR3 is TGTGCCAGCAGTCCCGGGACAGTCAACTACGAGCAGTACTTC.

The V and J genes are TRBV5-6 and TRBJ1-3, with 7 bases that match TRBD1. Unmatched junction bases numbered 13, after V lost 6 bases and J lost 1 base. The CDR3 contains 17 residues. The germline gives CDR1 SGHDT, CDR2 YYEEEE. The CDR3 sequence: CASIERQGEGSGNTIYF. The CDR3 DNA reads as TGTGCCAGCATCGAAAGACAGGGAGAGGGATCTGGAAACACCATATATTTT.

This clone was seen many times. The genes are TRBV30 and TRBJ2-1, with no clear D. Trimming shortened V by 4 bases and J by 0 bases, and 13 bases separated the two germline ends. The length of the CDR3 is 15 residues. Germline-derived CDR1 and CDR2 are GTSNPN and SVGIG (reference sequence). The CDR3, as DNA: TGTGCCTGGAACGATGGAAGATTCTCCTACAATGAGCAGTTCTTC. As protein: CAWNDGRFSYNEQFF.

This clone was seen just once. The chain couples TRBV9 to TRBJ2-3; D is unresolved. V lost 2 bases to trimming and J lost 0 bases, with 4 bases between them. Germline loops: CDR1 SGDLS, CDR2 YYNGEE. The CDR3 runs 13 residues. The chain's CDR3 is CASSVSSTDTQYF. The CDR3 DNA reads TGTGCCAGCAGCGTTTCTAGCACAGATACGCAGTATTTT.

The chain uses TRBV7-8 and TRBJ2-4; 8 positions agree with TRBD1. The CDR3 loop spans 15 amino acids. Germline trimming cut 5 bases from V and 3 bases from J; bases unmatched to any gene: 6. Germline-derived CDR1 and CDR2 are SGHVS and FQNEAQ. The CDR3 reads CASSLGQGGKNIQYF. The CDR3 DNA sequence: TGTGCCAGCAGCCTCGGACAGGGCGGCAAAAACATTCAGTACTTC.

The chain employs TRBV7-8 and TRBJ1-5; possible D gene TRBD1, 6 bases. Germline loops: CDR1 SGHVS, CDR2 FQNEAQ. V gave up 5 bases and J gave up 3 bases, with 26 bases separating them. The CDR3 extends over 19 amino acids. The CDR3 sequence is CASSHRQEVLKRFNQPQHF. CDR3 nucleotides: TGTGCCAGCAGCCACCGACAGGAAGTTTTGAAGAGGTTCAATCAGCCCCAGCATTTT.

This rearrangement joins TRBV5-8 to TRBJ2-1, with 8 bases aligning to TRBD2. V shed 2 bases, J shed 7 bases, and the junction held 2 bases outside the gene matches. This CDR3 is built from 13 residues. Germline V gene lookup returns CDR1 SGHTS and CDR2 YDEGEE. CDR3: CASSFSGINEQFF. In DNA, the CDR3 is TGTGCCAGCAGCTTTAGCGGGATTAATGAGCAGTTCTTC.

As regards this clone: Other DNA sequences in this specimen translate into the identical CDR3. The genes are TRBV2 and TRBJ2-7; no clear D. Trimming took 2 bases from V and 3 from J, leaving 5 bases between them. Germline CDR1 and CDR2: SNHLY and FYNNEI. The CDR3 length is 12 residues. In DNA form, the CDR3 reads TGTGCCAGCAGTGAAAACGGCTACGAGCAGTACTTC. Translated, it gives CASSENGYEQYF.

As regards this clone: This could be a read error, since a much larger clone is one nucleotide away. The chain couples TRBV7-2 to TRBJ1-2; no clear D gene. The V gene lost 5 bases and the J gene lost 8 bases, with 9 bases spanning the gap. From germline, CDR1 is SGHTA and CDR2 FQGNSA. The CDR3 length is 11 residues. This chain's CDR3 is CASSPERGYTF. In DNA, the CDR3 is TGTGCCAGCAGCCCCGAAAGGGGCTACACCTTC.

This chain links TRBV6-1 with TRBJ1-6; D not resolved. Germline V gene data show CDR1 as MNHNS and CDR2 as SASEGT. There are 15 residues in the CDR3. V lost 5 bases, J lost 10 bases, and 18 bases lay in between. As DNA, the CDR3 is TGTGCCAGCAGTACAATCCTGATCTCGGAATCACCCCTCCACTTT. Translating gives CASSTILISESPLHF.